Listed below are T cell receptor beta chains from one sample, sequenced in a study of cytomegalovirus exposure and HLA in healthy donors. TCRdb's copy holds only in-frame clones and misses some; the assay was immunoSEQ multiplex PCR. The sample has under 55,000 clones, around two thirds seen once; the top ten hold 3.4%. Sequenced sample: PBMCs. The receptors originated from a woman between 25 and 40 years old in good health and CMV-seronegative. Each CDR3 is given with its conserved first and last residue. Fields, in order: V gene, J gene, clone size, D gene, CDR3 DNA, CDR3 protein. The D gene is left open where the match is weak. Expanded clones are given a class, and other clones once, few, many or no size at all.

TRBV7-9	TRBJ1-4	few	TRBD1	TGTGCCAGCAGCACCACCGGGACAGGGGAAACTAATGAAAAACTGTTTTTT	CASSTTGTGETNEKLFF
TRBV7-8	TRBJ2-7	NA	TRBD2	TGTGCCAGCAGCTCACTAGCGGGAGTGAACGAGCAGTACTTC	CASSSLAGVNEQYF
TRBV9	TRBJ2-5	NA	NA	TGTGCCAGCAGCCCCTCCGGGACTCTCTTAGAGACCCAGTACTTC	CASSPSGTLLETQYF
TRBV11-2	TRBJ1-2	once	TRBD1	TGTGCCAGCAGCTTAGGGACAGGGTCTATGTTCGGCTACACCTTC	CASSLGTGSMFGYTF
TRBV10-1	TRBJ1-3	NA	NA	TGCGCCAGCAGCCCAGGCCTCTCTGGAAACACCATATATTTT	CASSPGLSGNTIYF
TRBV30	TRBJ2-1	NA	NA	TGTGCCTGGAGCGTAAGGGGTCCCAATGAGCAGTTCTTC	CAWSVRGPNEQFF
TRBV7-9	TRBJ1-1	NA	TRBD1	TGTGCCAGCAGCGAGTTTGGAGGGGGCCTCGACACTGAAGCTTTCTTT	CASSEFGGGLDTEAFF
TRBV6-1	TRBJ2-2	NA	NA	TGTGCCAGCAGTCGGGAGCTGGGGACCGGGGAGCTGTTTTTT	CASSRELGTGELFF
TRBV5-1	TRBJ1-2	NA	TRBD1	TGCGCCAGCAGGACCCGGGACAGGGGGCTCGACTATGGCTACACCTTC	CASRTRDRGLDYGYTF
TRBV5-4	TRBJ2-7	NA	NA	TGTGCCAGCAGCTTGTGGGGAGGCTCCTACGAGCAGTACTTC	CASSLWGGSYEQYF
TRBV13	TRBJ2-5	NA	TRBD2	TGTGCCAGCAGCTTAGGCCGCACTAGCGGGAGTGAGACCCAGTACTTC	CASSLGRTSGSETQYF
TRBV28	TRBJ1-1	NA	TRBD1	TGTGCCAGCACAGTAGACAGGGTCTTCACTGAAGCTTTCTTT	CASTVDRVFTEAFF
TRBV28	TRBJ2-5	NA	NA	TGTGCCAGCAGCCCTTCGGCGGGGCGGAAAGAGACCCAGTACTTC	CASSPSAGRKETQYF
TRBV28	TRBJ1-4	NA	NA	TGTGCCAGTGCCCTTAGGGATCTTGTGACTAGAAAACTGTTTTTT	CASALRDLVTRKLFF
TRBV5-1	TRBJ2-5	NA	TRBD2	TGCGCCAGCGGCACCGGGACTACGGGCCCTGTGGGAGAGACCCAGTACTTC	CASGTGTTGPVGETQYF
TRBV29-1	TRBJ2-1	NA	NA	TGCAGCGTAGGGGGGGCGCGTAATGAGCAGTTCTTC	CSVGGARNEQFF
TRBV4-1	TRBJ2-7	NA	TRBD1	TGCGCCAGCAGCCAGGCCGGGACAGGGGTCCTACGTTGGGGTTACTACGAGCAGTACTTC	CASSQAGTGVLRWGYYEQYF
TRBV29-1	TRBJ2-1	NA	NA	TGCAGCGTTGAACGGCGGGACAATGAGCAGTTCTTC	CSVERRDNEQFF
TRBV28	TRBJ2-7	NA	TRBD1	TGTGCCACTAGACAGGGGGCGATCTACGAGCAGTACTTC	CATRQGAIYEQYF
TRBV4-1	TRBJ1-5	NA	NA	TGCGCCAGCAGCCAAGATGGGGAGAACAATCAGCCCCAGCATTTT	CASSQDGENNQPQHF
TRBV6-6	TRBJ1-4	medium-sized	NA	TGTGCCAGCAGTTTAAAACAGGGCTCCCTGGGTGAAAAACTGTTTTTT	CASSLKQGSLGEKLFF
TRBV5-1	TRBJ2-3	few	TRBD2	TGCGCCAGCAGCTTTGGTAGCGGGAGGCCAGATACGCAGTATTTT	CASSFGSGRPDTQYF
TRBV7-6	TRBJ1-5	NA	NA	TGTGCCAGCAGCTTGGTACAGGGCGATCAGCCCCAGCATTTT	CASSLVQGDQPQHF
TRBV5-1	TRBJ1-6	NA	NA	TGCGCCAGCAGCCTGAACGGTGGTTCACCCCTCCACTTT	CASSLNGGSPLHF
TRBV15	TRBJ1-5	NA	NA	TGTGCCACCAGCCGACCGACGGGGGGCCATCGTCAGCCCCAGCATTTT	CATSRPTGGHRQPQHF
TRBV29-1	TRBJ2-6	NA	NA	TGCAGCGTTGAAGATTACTCTGGGGCCAACGTCCTGACTTTC	CSVEDYSGANVLTF
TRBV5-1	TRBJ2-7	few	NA	TGCGCCAGCAGCTTGACAATCCAAACCTCCTACGAGCAGTACTTC	CASSLTIQTSYEQYF
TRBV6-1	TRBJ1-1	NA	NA	TGTGCCAGCAGTGAAGGCGGGGCGGCTGAAGCTTTCTTT	CASSEGGAAEAFF
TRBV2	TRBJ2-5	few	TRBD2	TGTGCCAGCAGTGAGACCGGGACTAGTAGGGAGACCCAGTACTTC	CASSETGTSRETQYF
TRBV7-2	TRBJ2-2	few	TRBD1	TGTGCCAGCAGCTCGACAGGGGGCGTCGACACCGGGGAGCTGTTTTTT	CASSSTGGVDTGELFF
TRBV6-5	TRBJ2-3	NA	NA	TGTGCCAGCAGAACCGGGGGCACAGATACGCAGTATTTT	CASRTGGTDTQYF
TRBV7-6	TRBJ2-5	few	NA	TGTGCCAGCAGCTCCTTCCAGACCCAGTACTTC	CASSSFQTQYF
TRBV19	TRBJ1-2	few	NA	TGTGCCAGTAGACCAGGGAATGGTCTCGGCTACACCTTC	CASRPGNGLGYTF
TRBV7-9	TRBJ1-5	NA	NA	TGTGCCAGCAGCTTCGGAGGGGATCAGCCCCAGCATTTT	CASSFGGDQPQHF
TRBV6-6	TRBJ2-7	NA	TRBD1	TGTGCCAGCAGTTACGCCGAGCGACAGGGGCGGGGGCAGTACTTC	CASSYAERQGRGQYF
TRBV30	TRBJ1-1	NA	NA	TGTGCCTGGAGTCAGGGCATGAACACTGAAGCTTTCTTT	CAWSQGMNTEAFF
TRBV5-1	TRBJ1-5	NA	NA	TGCGCCAGCAGCTTGGGAGGGGGAAATCAGCCCCAGCATTTT	CASSLGGGNQPQHF
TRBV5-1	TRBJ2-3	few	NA	TGCGCCAGCAGCTTCCAGGGGGGAGATACGCAGTATTTT	CASSFQGGDTQYF
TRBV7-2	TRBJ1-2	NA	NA	TGTGCCAGCAGCTTAGCGCTTGTTCTATCGCACTATGGCTACACCTTC	CASSLALVLSHYGYTF
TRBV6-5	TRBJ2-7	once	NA	TGTGCCAGCAGGACTCCCGGGGGCTCCTACGAGCAGTACTTC	CASRTPGGSYEQYF
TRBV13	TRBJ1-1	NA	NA	TGTGCCAGCAGCTTAGACCAGGGGCAGAACACTGAAGCTTTCTTT	CASSLDQGQNTEAFF
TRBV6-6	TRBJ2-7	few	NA	TGTGCCAGCAGTTTTGAGGCGGGACCCTCCTACGAGCAGTACTTC	CASSFEAGPSYEQYF
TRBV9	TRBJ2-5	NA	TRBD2	TGTGCCAGCAGCGCCATGGGACTAGCGGCAGAGACCCAGTACTTC	CASSAMGLAAETQYF
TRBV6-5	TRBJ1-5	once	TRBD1	TGTGCCAGCAGTTTCGGGACAGGGCGAGATCAGCCCCAGCATTTT	CASSFGTGRDQPQHF
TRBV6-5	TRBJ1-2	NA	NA	TGTGCCAGCAGTTACTCGTTAGACGCCCCGGGAGGCTACACCTTC	CASSYSLDAPGGYTF
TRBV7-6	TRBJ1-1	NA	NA	TGTGCCAGCAGCCCCCCCGGAGTAGGGGGCACTGAAGCTTTCTTT	CASSPPGVGGTEAFF
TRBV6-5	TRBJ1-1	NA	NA	TGTGCCAGCAGTTACTCGCCAGGTCGTAGCACTGAAGCTTTCTTT	CASSYSPGRSTEAFF
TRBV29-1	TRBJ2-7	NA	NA	TGCAGCGTCGGGGGAGACAGGGAATCCTACGAGCAGTACTTC	CSVGGDRESYEQYF
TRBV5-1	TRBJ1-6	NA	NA	TGCGCCAGCAGCTTGGATCCGGTGAATTCACCCCTCCACTTT	CASSLDPVNSPLHF
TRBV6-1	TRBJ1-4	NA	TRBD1	TGTGCCAGCGCGTACAGGGGGCTCCACGAAAAACTGTTTTTT	CASAYRGLHEKLFF
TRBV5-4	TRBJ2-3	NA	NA	TGTGCCAGCAGCTTGGCCAGGGGTAGCGGGTTAGATACGCAGTATTTT	CASSLARGSGLDTQYF
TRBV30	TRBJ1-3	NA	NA	TGTGCCTCTTCGGCGAGCCTAGAAGCAGGAAACACCATATATTTT	CASSASLEAGNTIYF
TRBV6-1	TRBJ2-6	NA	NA	TGTGCCAGCAGTGCCGAGGGAGTAACGGGGGCCAACGTCCTGACTTTC	CASSAEGVTGANVLTF